This T cell receptor beta chain is drawn from a study of CD8+CD57+ T cells in acquired aplastic anemia. Those patients picked for sequencing had displayed CD8+CD57+ cell expansion on flow cytometry. Genomic DNA was employed as the template in profiling TCR beta VDJ and CDR3. TCRdb ran MiXCR on the reads and lists one entry per CDR3 protein. The sample holds over 150,000 distinct CDR3 sequences; about two thirds are singletons and the top ten take more than 35%. This clonotype was counted only a few times. The sample comprised sorted CD4+, CD8+, or CD8+CD57+ T cells (not recorded which) from PBMCs. The sequence was collected from a human donor with aplastic anemia.

The CDR3 is CSARALTGFNSPLHF. The DNA for the CDR3 is TGCAGTGCTAGAGCCCTTACAGGGTTTAATTCACCCCTCCACTTT. The chain is built from TRBV20-1 and TRBJ1-6, with a possible D match to TRBD1 (6 bases). Trimming left V 1 base short and J 6 bases short, with 13 bases between. CDR1 DFQATT and CDR2 SNEGSKA come from the germline V gene (reference sequence). This CDR3 contains 15 residues.